This note documents a single TCR beta chain sequence. Its antigen is still unknown. No base-level quality is on record; no much larger clone is a single base apart. This record belongs to a study of Ad26.COV2.S vaccination and SARS-CoV-2 variants (dated by TCRdb to the early 2020s). A note on the overall study: Vaccine-arm donors came from COV1001, a multicentre, randomized, double-blind, placebo-controlled phase I-IIa trial of Ad26.COV2.S in healthy adults. Ad26.COV2.S was administered intramuscularly at a dose of 5x10^10 or 1x10^11 viral particles, either as one shot or as two shots given 56 days apart. Trial participants were randomized into five groups of five: low-dose or high-dose Ad26.COV2.S given once or twice, or placebo on both occasions. Blinding of investigators to trial group allocation was maintained during experiments and outcome assessment. A total of some 30 samples were included in the TCR-sequenced set, comprising around 19 Ad26.COV2.S vaccine recipients, 5 placebo recipients and 8 SARS-CoV-2 convalescent individuals. TCRbeta repertoire sequencing was used to assess the specificity and breadth of SARS-CoV-2-reactive T cell receptors after Ad26.COV2.S vaccination. Findings and caveats that apply to the study as a whole: Comparable non-spike TCR breadth was observed between vaccine and placebo recipients, consistent with only spike being contained in the vaccine. The study was not powered to compare responses between vaccine doses or regimens. Substantial breadth of spike-specific CD8+ and CD4+ T cell responses was reported after vaccination. The authors noted that the TCR breadth and depth analyses may have underestimated total T cell responses. Ad26.COV2.S recipients had higher spike-specific TCR breadth than placebo recipients (P = 0.0014).

The immunoSEQ Assay was used to sequence TCRbeta CDR3 regions. After extraction, genomic DNA underwent amplification by bias-controlled multiplex PCR, followed by high-throughput sequencing. The authors' analysis ran thus. Collapsing and filtering of sequences were performed to quantify the absolute abundance of each unique TCRbeta CDR3 region. T cell fraction was estimated by normalization of TCRbeta template counts to usable DNA, with usable DNA being measured through amplification of reference genes present in all nucleated cells. Repertoire TCRs were annotated as SARS-CoV-2-specific when V gene, CDR3 amino acid sequence and J gene were exactly matched to a known reactive TCR set. The reference SARS-CoV-2 TCR set came from MIRA and was filtered for enrichment in COVID-19-positive ImmuneCODE repertoires, removing public or cross-reactive TCRs. Based on the MIRA antigens, annotated TCRs were further analysed at the level of specific ORF or position within ORF. Depth was the summed frequency of annotated unique rearrangements, while breadth was defined as annotated unique rearrangements over total unique productive rearrangements. Two-sided Wilcoxon rank-sum tests were used to compare TCR breadth between groups. Sourced from immuneACCESS, this table was stored by TCRdb with only in-frame sequences that have V and J called. A share of the clones is absent; for the studies checked, an unresolved V gene accounts for under half, and the remainder has no known explanation. That table furnishes V, J and clone size, whereas the DNA furnished D and trimming. The sample profile shows roughly 350,000 clones; roughly 90% of them were found once. About 10% of the sample is taken by the ten largest.

The treatment or condition label on this specimen signifies: some 19 received Ad26.COV2.S at low or high dose, single or two shots; 5 received placebo; per-sample allocation not given. Repertoires of vaccine and placebo recipients were sequenced from samples taken on day 63 after the first injection. Between 29 July and 7 August 2020, Cohort 1b enrolled about two dozen adults aged 18-55 years at one site in Boston, USA. Ad26.COV2.S was a replication-incompetent adenovirus type 26 vector expressing a prefusion-stabilized SARS-CoV-2 spike protein from the original Wuhan strain. This TCR came from a person between 18 and 59 years old who received the Ad26.COV2.S COVID-19 vaccine or a placebo. The material was peripheral blood, obtained in a trial of Ad26.COV2.S vaccine versus placebo.

The CDR3 region: CASSPPGPKKEKLFF. The DNA sequence reads TGTGCCAGCAGCCCCCCGGGGCCTAAGAAGGAAAAACTGTTTTTT. This chain joins TRBV6-2 or TRBV6-3 to TRBJ1-4; TRBD1 is a possible D gene, resting on 5 matching bases. The germline V gene sets CDR1 to MNHEY and CDR2 to SVGEGT. At the junction V is shortened by 6 bases and J by 8 bases, with 19 bases in between. Reading from cysteine to phenylalanine, the CDR3 counts 15 amino acids. Only the CDR3 portion is preserved as DNA: 45 bases, with reading frame beginning at the first base.